Each of the 5 T cell receptor beta chains below was sequenced from the same sample in a study of cytomegalovirus exposure and HLA in healthy donors. In the PCR, 60 Vbeta and 13 Jbeta primers were used. Sequencing was performed with immunoSEQ multiplex PCR; in TCRdb, only in-frame clones are kept and a portion is missing. The profile shows more than 85,000 clones, around 85% of them singletons. The sequenced sample consisted of PBMCs. Every receptor here comes from a man younger than 45 in good health and CMV-seropositive.

The gene calls are TRBV6-5 and TRBJ1-2; 9 bases fit TRBD1. V gave up 6 bases and J gave up 7 bases; unmatched junction bases: 9. CDR1 and CDR2 from the germline V gene are MNHEY and SVGAGI. CDR3 length: 14 residues. The CDR3 is CASSETGGWAGYTF. The DNA for the CDR3 is TGTGCCAGCAGCGAGACAGGGGGGTGGGCTGGCTACACCTTC.

The chain employs TRBV7-9 and TRBJ1-6; D uncertain. CDR1 is SEHNR, CDR2 FQNEAQ, per germline (reference sequence). Trimming cost V 5 bases and J 10 bases, with 9 bases left between them. This CDR3 is built from 12 residues. The CDR3 here is CASSPPLSPLHF. The CDR3 DNA reads as TGTGCCAGCAGCCCCCCTTTGTCACCCCTCCACTTT.

The rearrangement uses TRBV4-2 and TRBJ1-5; D not resolved. V gave up 0 bases and J gave up 4 bases, with 13 bases separating them. Germline CDR1 is LGHNA and CDR2 is YNFKEQ. CDR3 length: 16 residues. CDR3 bases: TGTGCCAGCAGCCAAGATATTCGTCAGGTTAATCAGCCCCAGCATTTT. Amino acid sequence: CASSQDIRQVNQPQHF.

There are a few counts of this clone. The V gene is TRBV7-8, the J gene TRBJ1-5; D remains ambiguous. The CDR3 covers 16 residues. Germline CDR1 and CDR2: SGHVS and FQNEAQ. V was cut by 0 bases and J by 0 bases, with 9 bases left in between. CDR3 DNA: TGTGCCAGCAGCTTAGCAGAGCTTCATAGCAATCAGCCCCAGCATTTT. Its protein product is CASSLAELHSNQPQHF.

The chain recombines TRBV5-1 with TRBJ2-5; D uncertain. The CDR3 is made up of 13 amino acids. Trimming cost V 1 base and J 4 bases, with 8 bases left between them. From germline, CDR1 is SGHRS and CDR2 YFSETQ. Here the CDR3 reads CASSLSQIETQYF. CDR3 nucleotides: TGCGCCAGCAGCTTGAGTCAGATAGAGACCCAGTACTTC.